Sequencing of this T cell receptor (beta chain) was carried out in a study of blood T cells in healthy people across ages. A second PCR, run for roughly 7 to 11 cycles, used a sample-barcoded 5' primer plus a J-beta primer mix. TCRdb recomputed calls from the 5' RACE reads with MiXCR, one row per CDR3 protein. Among some 1,000,000 distinct CDR3 sequences listed, approximately 25% were seen once. Remarks on this clonotype: As yet, its antigen is unknown.

The CDR3 is 13 residues long. Germline values: CDR1 DFQATT, CDR2 SNEGSKA (reference sequence). The V and J ends lost 6 bases and 8 bases respectively, with 17 bases between them. Overall study findings and caveats: Because sorting was not performed, PBMCs prevented conclusive naive versus antigen-experienced comparison.

A further study also used this sample, focusing on T cells of mothers and their children.

Sequencing was carried out using blood. The receptor was isolated from a girl aged 2 to 9 in good health. The chain uses TRBV20-1 and TRBJ2-1, with TRBD1 as a possible D gene (6 bases). CDR3 protein: CSAPTLNRDEQFF. The DNA of the CDR3 is TGCAGTGCGCCAACACTTAACAGGGATGAGCAGTTCTTC.